This is a list of T cell receptor beta chains from one sample in a study of technical replicates of blood from a few donors. Using immunoSEQ multiplex PCR, the repertoire was profiled, and TCRdb retains in-frame clones only, with some absent. Here the sample spans 70,000 to 95,000 clones, 94% being singletons. The sequenced sample consisted of T cells isolated from PBMCs. These receptors all come from a human donor in good health. Each CDR3 is given with its conserved first and last residue. D genes are given only for firm matches. A clone size is listed for some rows: how often the clone was seen (once, few, many), or a class if it is expanded.

abundance,d_gene,v_gene,j_gene,CDR3aa,CDR3nt
once,TRBD2,TRBV7-2,TRBJ2-3,CASSPSSGRAQYF,TGTGCCAGCAGCCCGTCTAGCGGGAGAGCGCAGTATTTT
-,-,TRBV2,TRBJ1-1,CASRVRQVMNTEAFF,TGTGCCAGCAGGGTCAGACAGGTCATGAACACTGAAGCTTTCTTT
-,-,TRBV5-8,TRBJ1-5,CASSLWGGGGDSYNQPQHF,TGTGCCAGCAGCTTGTGGGGAGGTGGGGGTGACAGTTACAATCAGCCCCAGCATTTT
-,TRBD1,TRBV5-6,TRBJ2-7,CASSSGTGNYEQYF,TGTGCCAGCAGCTCCGGGACAGGGAACTACGAGCAGTACTTC
-,-,TRBV7-9,TRBJ1-1,CASSRVPNTEAFF,TGTGCCAGCAGCCGGGTGCCGAACACTGAAGCTTTCTTT
-,-,TRBV5-4,TRBJ2-6,CASTGQLRFSGANVLTF,TGTGCCAGCACCGGACAGTTAAGGTTCTCTGGGGCCAACGTCCTGACTTTC
-,-,TRBV18,TRBJ1-1,CASSVRVFTEAFF,TGTGCCAGCTCGGTCAGGGTATTTACTGAAGCTTTCTTT
-,-,TRBV6-1,TRBJ1-1,CASSDVRGTEAFF,TGTGCCAGCAGTGACGTGAGGGGGACTGAAGCTTTCTTT
-,-,TRBV28,TRBJ2-1,CASSTDGGPSYNEQFF,TGTGCCAGCAGTACCGACGGGGGGCCCTCCTACAATGAGCAGTTCTTC
-,-,TRBV29-1,TRBJ1-4,CSVEDREKLFF,TGCAGCGTTGAAGATCGGGAAAAACTGTTTTTT
-,TRBD2,TRBV27,TRBJ2-1,CASSLVAGGPHEQFF,TGTGCCAGCAGTTTGGTAGCGGGGGGGCCCCATGAGCAGTTCTTC
-,-,TRBV11-2,TRBJ2-1,CASSLQGLNEQFF,TGTGCCAGCAGCTTACAGGGTCTCAATGAGCAGTTCTTC
-,-,TRBV5-1,TRBJ2-7,CASSFPDSYEQYF,TGCGCCAGCAGCTTCCCAGATTCCTACGAGCAGTACTTC
-,-,TRBV19,TRBJ2-1,CASSLGGAPAQFF,TGTGCCAGTAGCCTGGGTGGGGCTCCGGCGCAGTTCTTC
-,-,TRBV30,TRBJ2-5,CAWSQDVQETQYF,TGTGCCTGGAGTCAGGATGTCCAAGAGACCCAGTACTTC
-,-,TRBV5-1,TRBJ2-3,CASSYRQSLTDTQYF,TGCGCCAGCAGCTATCGACAGTCCCTCACAGATACGCAGTATTTT
-,TRBD2,TRBV28,TRBJ2-1,CASSPAGTSINEQFF,TGTGCCAGCAGCCCCGCCGGGACTAGTATAAATGAGCAGTTCTTC
-,-,TRBV7-8,TRBJ2-5,CASSLQVSGLETQYF,TGTGCCAGCAGCTTACAGGTTAGCGGCCTGGAGACCCAGTACTTC
-,-,TRBV2,TRBJ2-5,CASSEREETQYF,TGTGCCAGCAGTGAAAGAGAAGAGACCCAGTACTTC
-,TRBD2,TRBV18,TRBJ2-3,CASSRDPLAGGQDTQYF,TGTGCCAGCTCACGAGATCCCCTAGCGGGGGGGCAAGATACGCAGTATTTT
-,TRBD1,TRBV2,TRBJ2-7,CAGSWGGTGIYEQYF,TGTGCCGGTAGCTGGGGGGGGACAGGGATTTACGAGCAGTACTTC
-,TRBD1,TRBV6-1,TRBJ1-6,CASSEPPGQGYNSPLHF,TGTGCCAGCAGTGAACCCCCCGGACAGGGTTATAATTCACCCCTCCACTTT
-,TRBD1,TRBV7-9,TRBJ1-1,CASSLGDRANTEAFF,TGTGCCAGCAGCTTAGGTGACAGGGCGAACACTGAAGCTTTCTTT
-,-,TRBV28,TRBJ2-1,CASSPHQGGVVNEQFF,TGTGCCAGCAGTCCGCACCAAGGAGGAGTGGTTAATGAGCAGTTCTTC
-,-,TRBV27,TRBJ2-7,CASSLIGTTSSYEQYF,TGTGCCAGCAGTTTAATCGGTACTACGAGCTCCTACGAGCAGTACTTC
-,TRBD2,TRBV5-1,TRBJ2-1,CASTFGGAGGNNEQFF,TGCGCCAGCACCTTCGGTGGCGCGGGGGGGAACAATGAGCAGTTCTTC
once,-,TRBV7-9,TRBJ1-1,CASSLYRPNTEAFF,TGTGCCAGCAGCTTGTACAGGCCGAACACTGAAGCTTTCTTT
-,TRBD2,TRBV27,TRBJ2-3,CASSFRTSARTFTDTQYF,TGTGCCAGCAGTTTCAGGACTAGCGCCCGAACATTTACAGATACGCAGTATTTT
-,TRBD2,TRBV2,TRBJ2-1,CASSVFGGGRDEQFF,TGTGCCAGCAGTGTCTTCGGGGGGGGCCGAGATGAGCAGTTCTTC
-,-,TRBV5-1,TRBJ2-3,CASSVGRGSTDTQYF,TGCGCCAGCAGCGTTGGCAGGGGAAGCACAGATACGCAGTATTTT
-,-,TRBV30,TRBJ1-1,CAWSPYRTGYTEAFF,TGTGCCTGGAGTCCATATAGGACTGGTTACACTGAAGCTTTCTTT
-,-,TRBV28,TRBJ2-7,CASSLPLDRTYEQYF,TGTGCCAGCAGCTTACCCCTTGACAGGACCTACGAGCAGTACTTC
-,-,TRBV10-3,TRBJ1-1,CATSPGNTEAFF,TGTGCCACGAGCCCGGGGAACACTGAAGCTTTCTTT
once,-,TRBV6-1,TRBJ2-7,CASSESEGGGFNEQYF,TGTGCCAGCAGTGAATCGGAGGGGGGGGGATTCAACGAGCAGTACTTC
once,TRBD2,TRBV7-2,TRBJ2-1,CASSPAAGGPNEQFF,TGTGCCAGCAGCCCCGCAGCGGGAGGGCCAAATGAGCAGTTCTTC
-,-,TRBV18,TRBJ2-7,CASSPSSGGREQYF,TGTGCCAGCTCACCATCCTCGGGGGGCCGCGAGCAGTACTTC
-,TRBD1,TRBV7-9,TRBJ2-1,CAAGTGKSGHSYNEQFF,TGTGCCGCCGGGACAGGGAAGAGTGGGCACTCCTACAATGAGCAGTTCTTC
-,TRBD2,TRBV7-3,TRBJ2-7,CASSPDGTSGSYEQYF,TGTGCCAGCAGCCCAGACGGGACTAGCGGGTCCTACGAGCAGTACTTC
-,TRBD1,TRBV6-1,TRBJ2-2,CASSDRGNTGELFF,TGTGCCAGCAGCGACAGGGGTAACACCGGGGAGCTGTTTTTT
-,-,TRBV5-6,TRBJ1-4,CASRSINFAGEKLFF,TGTGCCAGCAGGTCCATAAACTTTGCGGGTGAAAAACTGTTTTTT
-,TRBD1,TRBV5-4,TRBJ1-1,CASSLTGGDTEAFF,TGTGCCAGCAGCTTGACAGGGGGGGACACTGAAGCTTTCTTT
-,TRBD2,TRBV6-5,TRBJ2-1,CASSYVAGGGYNEQFF,TGTGCCAGCAGTTACGTAGCGGGAGGAGGATACAATGAGCAGTTCTTC
-,TRBD1,TRBV5-6,TRBJ2-7,CASRTGAFSYEQYF,TGTGCCAGCCGCACAGGGGCTTTCTCCTACGAGCAGTACTTC
-,TRBD2,TRBV7-9,TRBJ2-1,CASRSGSSYNEQFF,TGTGCCAGCAGGAGCGGGAGTTCCTACAATGAGCAGTTCTTC
once,TRBD2,TRBV6-6,TRBJ2-7,CASSPGLGSYEQYF,TGTGCCAGCAGTCCGGGACTAGGCTCCTACGAGCAGTACTTC
-,-,TRBV10-3,TRBJ1-1,CAISETRTLNTEAFF,TGTGCCATCAGTGAAACGAGGACACTGAACACTGAAGCTTTCTTT
-,-,TRBV5-8,TRBJ1-1,CASSFFEAFF,TGTGCCAGCAGCTTCTTTGAAGCTTTCTTT
-,TRBD2,TRBV27,TRBJ2-7,CASSLYLSGGSYEQYF,TGTGCCAGCAGTTTATATTTATCGGGGGGATCCTACGAGCAGTACTTC
-,TRBD1,TRBV27,TRBJ1-2,CASSLTHRQGLSYGYTF,TGTGCCAGCAGTTTAACTCATAGACAGGGGTTGAGCTATGGCTACACCTTC
-,-,TRBV18,TRBJ2-1,CASSDLGTNNEQFF,TGTGCCAGCTCGGACCTAGGGACAAACAATGAGCAGTTCTTC
-,TRBD2,TRBV27,TRBJ2-7,CASSMLGTSGKFAYEQYF,TGTGCCAGCAGTATGCTAGGGACTAGCGGGAAATTCGCCTACGAGCAGTACTTC
-,-,TRBV30,TRBJ1-2,CAWRPGGARRGYTF,TGTGCCTGGAGACCCGGGGGGGCACGGAGAGGCTACACCTTC
-,-,TRBV4-1,TRBJ1-6,CASSQVGPFISPLHF,TGCGCCAGCAGCCAGGTGGGGCCGTTTATTTCACCCCTCCACTTT
-,-,TRBV5-8,TRBJ2-1,CASSLAGRGEFF,TGTGCCAGCAGCTTGGCCGGCAGGGGGGAGTTCTTC
-,-,TRBV14,TRBJ2-5,CASSQEAGYRETQYF,TGTGCCAGCAGCCAAGAGGCAGGGTACCGGGAGACCCAGTACTTC
-,-,TRBV2,TRBJ1-1,CASKQVMGGFEAFF,TGTGCCAGCAAGCAAGTAATGGGGGGGTTTGAAGCTTTCTTT
-,-,TRBV29-1,TRBJ1-2,CSVGLGEYGYTF,TGCAGCGTGGGACTGGGCGAATATGGCTACACCTTC